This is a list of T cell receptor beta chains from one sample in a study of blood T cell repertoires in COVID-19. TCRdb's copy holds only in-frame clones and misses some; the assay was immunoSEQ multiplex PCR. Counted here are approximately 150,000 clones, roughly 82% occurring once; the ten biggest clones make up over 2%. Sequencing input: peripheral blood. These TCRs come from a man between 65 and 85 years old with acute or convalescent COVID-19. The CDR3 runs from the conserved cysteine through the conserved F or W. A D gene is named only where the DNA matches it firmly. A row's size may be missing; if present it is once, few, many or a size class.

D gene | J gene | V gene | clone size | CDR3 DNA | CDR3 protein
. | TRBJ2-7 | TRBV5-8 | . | TGTGCCAGCAGCACGGGCGGACTCCTCGAATCGGGCGAGCAGTACTTC | CASSTGGLLESGEQYF
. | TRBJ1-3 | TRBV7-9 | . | TGTGCCAGCTCTTCATATCCGAGCTCTGGAAACACCATATATTTT | CASSSYPSSGNTIYF
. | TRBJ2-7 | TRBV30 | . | TGTGCCTGGAGTTCACCAGGGTACGAGCAGTACTTC | CAWSSPGYEQYF
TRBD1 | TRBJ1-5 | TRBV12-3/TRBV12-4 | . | TGTGCCAGCAGATCACAGGGGAATCAGCCCCAGCATTTT | CASRSQGNQPQHF
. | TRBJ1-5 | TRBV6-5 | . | TGTGCCAGCAGTTCCTCGGCGCCCCAGCATTTT | CASSSSAPQHF
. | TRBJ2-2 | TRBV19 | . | TGTGCCAGTAGTATTGGCTCGGGAAGGTCCACGAACACCGGGGAGCTGTTTTTT | CASSIGSGRSTNTGELFF
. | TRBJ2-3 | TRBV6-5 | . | TGTGCCAGCAAATTCCAGGGGCCTCAATCTACGCAGTATTTT | CASKFQGPQSTQYF
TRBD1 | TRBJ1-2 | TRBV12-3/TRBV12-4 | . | TGTGCCAGCAGTCCCCGACAGGGGCTGGTAGACACCTTC | CASSPRQGLVDTF
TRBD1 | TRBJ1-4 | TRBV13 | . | TGTGCCAGCAGCTTAGGGGGGACAGCTAATGAAAAACTGTTTTTT | CASSLGGTANEKLFF
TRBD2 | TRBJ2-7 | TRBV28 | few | TGTGCCAGCAGTTCTCCGGGACTAGCGGCCGTCGCGTACTTC | CASSSPGLAAVAYF
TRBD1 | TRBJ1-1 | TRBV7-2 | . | TGTGCCAGCAGCAAAGACAGGGGGCTGGGGACTGAAGCTTTCTTT | CASSKDRGLGTEAFF
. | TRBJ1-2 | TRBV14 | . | TGTGCCAGCAGCCAAGTATCAGCTAACTATGGCTACACCTTC | CASSQVSANYGYTF
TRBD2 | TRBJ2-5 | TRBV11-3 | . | TGTGCCAGCAGCCAGGGGACTAGCTTAAAAGAGACCCAGTACTTC | CASSQGTSLKETQYF
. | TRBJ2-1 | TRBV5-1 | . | TGCGCCAGCAGCGTACAGGGAAATGAGCAGTTCTTC | CASSVQGNEQFF
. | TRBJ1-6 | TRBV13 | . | TGTGCCAGCAGGGGGGTCCGGGGGGAGAATTCACCCCTCCACTTT | CASRGVRGENSPLHF
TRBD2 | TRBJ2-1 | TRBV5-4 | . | TGTGCCAGCAGCCCCAATGGACTAGCGGGAGGCAGTGAGCAGTTCTTC | CASSPNGLAGGSEQFF
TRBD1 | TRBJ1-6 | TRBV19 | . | TGTGCCAGTAGTATAGTCTGGGACAGGGTATCTTCACCCCTCCACTTT | CASSIVWDRVSSPLHF
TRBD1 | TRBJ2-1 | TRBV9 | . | TGTGCCAGCAGCGTTTCGGGACAGAGTTACAATGAGCAGTTCTTC | CASSVSGQSYNEQFF
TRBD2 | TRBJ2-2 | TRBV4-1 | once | TGCGCCAGCAGCCAAGAATTTGGACTAGTAGGTTCTAACACCGGGGAGCTGTTTTTT | CASSQEFGLVGSNTGELFF
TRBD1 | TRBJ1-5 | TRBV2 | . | TGTGCCAGCAGCGCCGGGACAGCGACTCAGCCCCAGCATTTT | CASSAGTATQPQHF
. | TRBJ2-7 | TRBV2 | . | TGTGCCAGCAGACTAGGGCCCTACGAGCAGTACTTC | CASRLGPYEQYF
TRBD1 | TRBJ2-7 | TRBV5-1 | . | TGCGCCAGCAGTCCTCCGGGACAGGGGAGGGAGCAGTACTTC | CASSPPGQGREQYF
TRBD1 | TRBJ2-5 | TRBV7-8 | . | TGTGCCAGCAGCTTAGGAGGACAGGGTGAAGGGACCCAGTACTTC | CASSLGGQGEGTQYF
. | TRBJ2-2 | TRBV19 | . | TGTGCCAGTAATACCGAGCGATACGACACCGGGGAGCTGTTTTTT | CASNTERYDTGELFF
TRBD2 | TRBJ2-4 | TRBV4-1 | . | TGCGCCAGCAGCCAAGATCGCCAAGCGGGAGGGGACATTCAGTACTTC | CASSQDRQAGGDIQYF
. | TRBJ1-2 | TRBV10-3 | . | TGTGCCATCAAACGGACTGGGGAAGGTCAGGGCTACACCTTC | CAIKRTGEGQGYTF
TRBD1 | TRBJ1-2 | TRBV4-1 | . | TGCGCCAGCAGCCAGAGACAGGGGAATTTTGGCTACACCTTC | CASSQRQGNFGYTF
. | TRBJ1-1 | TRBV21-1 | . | TGTGCCAGCAGCAAAGCCAGTCGTGGGAACACTGAAGCTTTCTTT | CASSKASRGNTEAFF
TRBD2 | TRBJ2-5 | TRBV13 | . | TGTGCCAGCAGCTATCGACTAGCGGGGCAAGAGACCCAGTACTTC | CASSYRLAGQETQYF
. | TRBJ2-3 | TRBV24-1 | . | TGTGCCACCAGTGATCTTGGCACAGATACGCAGTATTTT | CATSDLGTDTQYF
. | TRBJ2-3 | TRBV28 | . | TGTGCCGGCAGTTCCCTCGCAGGGGCGATCACAGATACGCAGTATTTT | CAGSSLAGAITDTQYF
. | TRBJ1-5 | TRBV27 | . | TGTGCCAGCAGTTCCTTAGGGGGTCATGGGTGGGGGAGCAATCAGCCCCAGCATTTT | CASSSLGGHGWGSNQPQHF
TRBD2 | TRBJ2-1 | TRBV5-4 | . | TGTGCCAGCAGCCCGGCGTTGGCTAGCGGGGCTGAGCAGTTCTTC | CASSPALASGAEQFF